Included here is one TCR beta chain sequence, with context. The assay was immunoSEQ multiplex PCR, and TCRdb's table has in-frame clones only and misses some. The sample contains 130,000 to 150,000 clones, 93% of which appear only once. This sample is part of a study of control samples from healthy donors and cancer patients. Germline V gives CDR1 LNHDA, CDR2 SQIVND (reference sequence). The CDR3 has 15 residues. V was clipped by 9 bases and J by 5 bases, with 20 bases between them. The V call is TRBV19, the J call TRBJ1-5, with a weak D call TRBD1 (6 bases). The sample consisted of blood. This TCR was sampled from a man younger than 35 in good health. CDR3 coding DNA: TGTGCCAGCCTATCAACCGGGACACTTGATCAGCCCCAGCATTTT. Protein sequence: CASLSTGTLDQPQHF.